This paragraph covers one T cell receptor beta chain sequence. Its cognate antigen is unknown. The data stem from a study of cytomegalovirus exposure and HLA in healthy donors. As for the study in general: One earlier analysis, a look at about 179 million T cells, found 100 million to 130 million unique TCR beta sequences. Study outcomes and limitations: A later analysis found that most CMV-associated TCR beta chains appeared HLA-restricted. HLA allele associations emerged for 17,000 or so TCR beta sequences in a later analysis, at 0.05 false discovery rate.

Germline loops: CDR1 SEHNR, CDR2 FQNEAQ (reference sequence). V shed 5 bases, J shed 3 bases, and the junction held 6 bases outside the gene matches. The CDR3 has 14 amino acids. PCR amplification relied on 60 Vbeta primers (plus 13 Jbeta primers). Profiling relied on immunoSEQ multiplex PCR, and the TCRdb table lists in-frame clones only, not all of them. The sample yields 150,000 to 200,000 clones, approximately 80% seen once. Sequencing was done on a sample of PBMCs. This TCR was sampled from a woman younger than 30 in good health and CMV-seronegative. The chain uses TRBV7-9 and TRBJ1-2; 7 bases fit TRBD1. The CDR3 here is CASSKGQIDYGYTF. CDR3 coding DNA: TGTGCCAGCAGCAAGGGACAGATAGACTATGGCTACACCTTC. The entire variable domain, with the rest obtained from reference TRBV7-9 and TRBJ1-2, is as follows: DTGVSQNPRHKITKRGQNVTFRCDPISEHNRLYWYRQTLGQGPEFLTYFQNEAQLEKSRLLSDRFSAERPKGSFSTLEIQRTEQGDSAMYLCASSKGQIDYGYTFGSGTRLTVV.